A selection of T cell receptor beta chains follows, all from one sample in a study of blood T cell repertoires in COVID-19. The data were produced by immunoSEQ multiplex PCR, yet TCRdb's version contains in-frame clones alone and is incomplete. The sample consists of 100,000 to 150,000 clones, 65% to 85% of them appearing once. Sequencing was carried out using peripheral blood. The source of these receptors is an elderly woman with acute or convalescent COVID-19. Both conserved end residues are part of each CDR3. Fields, in order: J gene, D gene, V gene, clone size, CDR3 DNA, CDR3 protein. A D gene is named only where the DNA matches it firmly. Expanded clones get a size class; other rows say once, few or many, or leave the size out.

TRBJ1-1 . TRBV10-3 . TGTGCCATCAGTCTACGGGACACTGAAGCTTTCTTT CAISLRDTEAFF
TRBJ1-6 . TRBV2 . TGTGCCAGCAGTGAAGAACAGGGCAGTCGGTCACCCCTCCACTTT CASSEEQGSRSPLHF
TRBJ2-3 TRBD1 TRBV19 . TGTGCCAGTAGTATCCTAACAGGGGACACAGATACGCAGTATTTT CASSILTGDTDTQYF
TRBJ1-2 . TRBV19 . TGTGCCAGTAGTATGTACACCCTCTATGGCTACACCTTC CASSMYTLYGYTF
TRBJ1-1 . TRBV18 . TGTGCCAGCTCACCCGGCGGGGCTCCCCCTGAAGCTTTCTTT CASSPGGAPPEAFF
TRBJ2-1 . TRBV30 . TGTGCCTGGATTAGCAGGGGCTCCTACAATGAGCAGTTCTTC CAWISRGSYNEQFF
TRBJ2-1 TRBD1 TRBV5-1 . TGCGCCAGCAGCTTGGAGGGGGCCTCCTACAATGAGCAGTTCTTC CASSLEGASYNEQFF
TRBJ2-2 . TRBV5-1 . TGCGCCAGCAGCTTGGAGCGGATTAACACCGGGGAGCTGTTTTTT CASSLERINTGELFF
TRBJ1-1 TRBD1 TRBV5-1 once TGCGCCAGCAGCCCCCTGACAGGGGGCGGGAACACTGAAGCTTTCTTT CASSPLTGGGNTEAFF
TRBJ2-1 . TRBV7-7 . TGTGCCAGCAGCTTCGACTCGAACAATGAGCAGTTCTTC CASSFDSNNEQFF
TRBJ2-4 TRBD1 TRBV11-2 . TGTGCCAGCAGCCCTAGTGGGACAGGGAGGTTTCGCATTCAGTACTTC CASSPSGTGRFRIQYF
TRBJ2-5 TRBD2 TRBV4-3 . TGCGCCAGCAGCCGCGCCTCTATCGGACTAGCGGGAGAGCCCGGGAGCGAGACCCAGTACTTC CASSRASIGLAGEPGSETQYF
TRBJ2-2 . TRBV6-5 . TGTGCCAGCAGCACGACAGGCACCGGGGAGCTGTTTTTT CASSTTGTGELFF
TRBJ2-3 TRBD2 TRBV24-1 . TGTGCCACCAGTGATGCGAGGACTAGCGGGTTTGCAACAGATACGCAGTATTTT CATSDARTSGFATDTQYF
TRBJ1-1 TRBD1 TRBV19 . TGTGCCAGTATTGGGGGACAGGGGAATACTGAAGCTTTCTTT CASIGGQGNTEAFF
TRBJ2-3 . TRBV18 . TGTGCCAGCTCACCGCTGGGCGGGTCGACAGATACGCAGTATTTT CASSPLGGSTDTQYF
TRBJ2-3 TRBD2 TRBV7-2 . TGTGCCAGCAGCTTAGTGGACTTAGTAGCGGGGGAGCACACAGATACGCAGTATTTT CASSLVDLVAGEHTDTQYF
TRBJ1-4 . TRBV6-5 . TGTGCCAGCAGTACGGGTGGTGAAAAACTGTTTTTT CASSTGGEKLFF
TRBJ1-6 . TRBV4-1 . TGCGCCAGCAGCCAAGAGGGGGGTATTTATAATTCACCCCTCCACTTT CASSQEGGIYNSPLHF
TRBJ2-1 . TRBV7-2 . TGTGCCAGCAGCTCGGTACGTTCCTACAATGAGCAGTTCTTC CASSSVRSYNEQFF
TRBJ2-3 . TRBV18 . TGTGCCAGCTCAACTAGACAGGCTAGCACAGATACGCAGTATTTT CASSTRQASTDTQYF
TRBJ1-2 . TRBV13 . TGTGCCAGCAGCTTAATCGGGGGAAACTATGGCTACACCTTC CASSLIGGNYGYTF
TRBJ1-6 TRBD1 TRBV10-3 . TGTGCCATCAGTGATTCAACCAGGGGGCGCAGTAATTCACCCCTCCACTTT CAISDSTRGRSNSPLHF
TRBJ2-7 . TRBV30 . TGTGCCTGGAGTGTGTCGGGGAGGGGGGAGCAGTACTTC CAWSVSGRGEQYF
TRBJ2-1 . TRBV6-2/TRBV6-3 . TGTGCCAGCAGTCTGAGTACCTCCTACAATGAGCAGTTCTTC CASSLSTSYNEQFF
TRBJ2-1 TRBD2 TRBV30 . TGTGCCTGGAAGGCCATAGCGGGACGTCGGGAGCAGTTCTTC CAWKAIAGRREQFF
TRBJ1-1 . TRBV3-1/TRBV3-2 . TGTGCCAGCAGCCAAGGTAGGGGAGGACGGACTGAAGCTTTCTTT CASSQGRGGRTEAFF
TRBJ1-1 . TRBV30 . TGTGCCTGGAGTCGGACACGAATGGAAGAAGCTTTCTTT CAWSRTRMEEAFF
TRBJ2-5 . TRBV29-1 . TGCAGCGCCCAGGGGGGCCAAGAGACCCAGTACTTC CSAQGGQETQYF
TRBJ2-5 . TRBV5-1 . TGCGCCAGCAGCTTGGGCCGCAGACAAGAGACCCAGTACTTC CASSLGRRQETQYF
TRBJ1-5 . TRBV14 . TGTGCCAGCAGCCAAGATAGAGGAGGGTTTATTGGTAAGCCCCAGCATTTT CASSQDRGGFIGKPQHF
TRBJ1-5 . TRBV10-3 . TGTGCCATCGGGCCAGACTATAGCAATCAGCCCCAGCATTTT CAIGPDYSNQPQHF
TRBJ2-5 TRBD1 TRBV2 . TGTGCCAGCAGTCCTACACAGACAGGGTATTTAGAGACCCAGTACTTC CASSPTQTGYLETQYF
TRBJ2-5 TRBD1 TRBV5-1 . TGCGCCAGCAGCCTCGGACAGGGACAAGAGACCCAGTACTTC CASSLGQGQETQYF
TRBJ1-2 . TRBV27 few TGTGCCAGCAGTTTAGATTTTAGGGGAGGCTACACCTTC CASSLDFRGGYTF
TRBJ2-2 TRBD2 TRBV4-1 . TGCGCCAGCAGCCAAGCGGCGATTTCTAGCGGGGGATCGGGCGGGGAGCTGTTTTTT CASSQAAISSGGSGGELFF
TRBJ1-1 TRBD1 TRBV6-5 . TGTGCCAGCAGTCGGACAGGTACGAACACTGAAGCTTTCTTT CASSRTGTNTEAFF
TRBJ2-5 TRBD2 TRBV5-1 . TGCGCCAGCAGCTTGGGCACCGGGACTAGCGGAAAAGAGACCCAGTACTTC CASSLGTGTSGKETQYF
TRBJ1-2 TRBD1 TRBV18 . TGTGCCAGCTCACCGGGACAGCACTATGGCTACACCTTC CASSPGQHYGYTF
TRBJ2-7 TRBD1 TRBV12-3/TRBV12-4 . TGTGCCAGCAGCCCAGGGGGCGAGCAGTACTTC CASSPGGEQYF
TRBJ1-4 TRBD1 TRBV12-3/TRBV12-4 . TGTGCCAGCAGAGACGACAGGGTAGAAAAACTGTTTTTT CASRDDRVEKLFF
TRBJ2-5 TRBD2 TRBV6-5 . TGTGCCAGCATCCCGACCGGGACTAGCGGGGAGACCCAGTACTTC CASIPTGTSGETQYF
TRBJ2-7 . TRBV7-2 . TGTGCCAGCAGCTCCCTCTCCTACGAGCAGTACTTC CASSSLSYEQYF
TRBJ2-1 . TRBV18 . TGTGCCAGCTCACCAACCCCCGGGATGAATGAGCAGTTCTTC CASSPTPGMNEQFF
TRBJ1-2 . TRBV11-2 . TGTGCCAGCAGCTTAAACAGGGAATTAGGCTACACCTTC CASSLNRELGYTF
TRBJ2-3 . TRBV5-1 once TGCGCCAGCAGCTTGGCCGTCGGAGGGGCGGGAGATACGCAGTATTTT CASSLAVGGAGDTQYF